This T cell receptor beta chain was profiled in a study of identifying expanded T cells in peripheral blood. Repertoires were generated with immunoSEQ multiplex PCR, while TCRdb's copy carries only in-frame clones and drops some. The table shows about 81,000 clones, with 80% to 85% occurring only once. During the collection period, no donor immune events like infections were recorded. In germline, CDR1 is LGHNA, CDR2 YSLEER. Trimming left V 0 bases short and J 10 bases short, with 10 bases between. This CDR3 is built from 13 residues. This TCR was recovered from a person aged 18 to 75 in good health. The sequencing sample was made of blood. This chain joins TRBV4-3 and TRBJ2-1; D is ambiguous. CDR3 coding DNA: TGCGCCAGCAGCCAAGAGGTCGCGAACGAGCAGTTCTTC. This gives the protein CASSQEVANEQFF.